Presented here are 19 T cell receptor beta chains from one specimen sequenced in a study of blood T cell repertoires in COVID-19. Here immunoSEQ multiplex PCR was the method, and the copy in TCRdb shows in-frame clones only, minus some. Of 200,000 to 250,000 clones listed, around 89% were seen once; the top ten hold roughly 6.8%. Sequenced material: peripheral blood. The receptors were sampled from a woman aged 25-40 years with COVID-19, enrolled during active disease.

The genes are TRBV13 and TRBJ2-3; 15 positions match TRBD2. V lost 4 bases and J lost 0; bases outside the gene matches: 2. The CDR3 is 17 amino acids. CDR1 is PRHDT, CDR2 FYEKMQ, per germline (reference sequence). CDR3 amino acids: CASSSGLAGGSTDTQYF. The DNA of the CDR3 is TGTGCCAGCAGCTCCGGACTAGCGGGGGGGAGCACAGATACGCAGTATTTT.

This chain links TRBV6-2 or TRBV6-3 with TRBJ2-1; perhaps TRBD2 as D (5 bases). CDR1 and CDR2 (germline): MNHEY, SVGEGT. The V end was cut by 0 bases, the J end by 2 bases, with 8 bases between. This CDR3 has 15 amino acids. CDR3 sequence (DNA): TGTGCCAGCAGTTACTCGACGGGAACCTACAATGAGCAGTTCTTC. Translating gives CASSYSTGTYNEQFF.

V gene TRBV21-1 combines with J gene TRBJ1-2; TRBD1 is taken as the D call from the table, unchecked against the DNA. TRBV21-1 is marked as a pseudogene. CDR3 length: 15 amino acids. The CDR3 nucleotides read TGTGCCAGCAGCGGACACAGGGAGTGGGACTATGGCTACACCTTC. Translation: CASSGHREWDYGYTF.

CDR3 loop: CASSYSATMNTEAFF. CDR3 in DNA: TGTGCCAGCAGTTACTCGGCGACTATGAACACTGAAGCTTTCTTT. The V call is TRBV6-6, the J call TRBJ1-1, with D uncertain. The CDR3 is made up of 15 amino acids. The germline gives CDR1 MNHNY, CDR2 SVGAGI (reference sequence). The ends were cut back, 0 bases at V and 0 bases at J, with 8 bases in the middle.

This chain joins TRBV6-2 or TRBV6-3 and TRBJ2-3; the D gene is possibly TRBD2 (6 bases). Per the germline V gene, CDR1 is MNHEY and CDR2 is SVGEGT. This CDR3 spans 15 amino acids. V was trimmed by 4 bases and J by 2 bases, leaving 13 bases between them. CDR3 region: CASSSERVPTDTQYF. Here the CDR3 DNA reads TGTGCCAGCAGTTCCGAGCGGGTCCCCACAGATACGCAGTATTTT.

This clone was picked up one time. The chain carries TRBV2 and TRBJ2-2, with 10 bases fitting TRBD1. The ends lost 7 bases at V and 6 bases at J; junction bases unmatched: 5. CDR1 and CDR2 from the germline V gene are SNHLY and FYNNEI. The CDR3 is 14 amino acids. DNA for the CDR3: TGTGCCAGCAAACGGGACAGGGGACCCGGGGAGCTGTTTTTT. This sequence encodes CASKRDRGPGELFF.

The J gene is TRBJ2-1, the V gene TRBV29-1; the D is unclear. The CDR3 sequence is 13 residues long. The germline CDR1 and CDR2 sequences are SQVTM and ANQGSEA. This CDR3 reads CGGGGDSYNEQFF. The CDR3 DNA reads TGCGGCGGCGGCGGAGACTCCTACAATGAGCAGTTCTTC.

V and J are TRBV2 and TRBJ1-5; 9 bases map to TRBD1. Germline V gene data show CDR1 as SNHLY and CDR2 as FYNNEI. The CDR3 contains 15 residues. The J segment lost 6 bases and the V segment lost 6 bases, leaving 9 bases of the junction unmatched. Written as DNA, the CDR3 is TGTGCCAGCAGAGCTACAGGGGGCAGGGGTCAGCCCCAGCATTTT. Protein product: CASRATGGRGQPQHF. Based on the CDR3 plus reference TRBV2 and TRBJ1-5, the full variable domain is EPEVTQTPSHQVTQMGQEVILRCVPISNHLYFYWYRQILGQKVEFLVSFYNNEISEKSEIFDDQFSVERPDGSNFTLKIRSTKLEDSAMYFCASRATGGRGQPQHFGDGTRLSIL.

This clone was detected a few times. The chain recombines TRBV7-2 with TRBJ1-1, with 7 bases that match TRBD1. CDR1 and CDR2 from the germline V gene are SGHTA and FQGNSA. V was pared by 2 bases and J by 3 bases, with 3 bases of the junction left unmatched. The CDR3 runs to 14 residues. DNA for the CDR3: TGTGCCAGCAGCTTACCACAGGGGTACACTGAAGCTTTCTTT. Translation gives CASSLPQGYTEAFF.

The CDR3 sequence is CASSPPPGRGDEKLFF. CDR3 coding DNA: TGTGCCAGCAGTCCTCCGCCCGGGAGAGGGGATGAAAAACTGTTTTTT. The chain couples TRBV27 to TRBJ1-4, with a possible D match to TRBD1 (5 bases). Looked up from germline, CDR1 is MNHEY and CDR2 is SMNVEV (reference sequence). This CDR3 is 16 amino acids long. V gave up 5 bases and J gave up 6 bases, with 19 bases separating them.

The CDR3, as DNA: TGTGCCAGCAGCCAGGCGGACAGGGGGTTCCACGAGCAGTACGTC. It is translated as CASSQADRGFHEQYV. The chain combines TRBV5-8 with TRBJ2-7; 10 bases are shared with TRBD1. Germline-derived CDR1 and CDR2 are SGHTS and YDEGEE. This CDR3 is 15 amino acids long. V trimming: 4 bases; J trimming: 5 bases; junction bases outside the gene matches: 9.

This clone was observed a few times. The chain couples TRBV30 to TRBJ1-2; 12 bases align to TRBD1. The V gene end was trimmed by 4 bases and the J gene end by 7 bases; junction bases not matched to a gene: 4. The CDR3 has 13 amino acids. Germline CDR1 reads GTSNPN; CDR2 reads SVGIG (reference sequence). The CDR3 loop reads CAWTRDRGLGYTF. The CDR3 region has the DNA TGTGCCTGGACAAGGGACAGGGGGCTTGGCTACACCTTC.

The CDR3 nucleotides are TGTGCCAGCAGTCCCCGGCTCGGGGAACAAGAGACCCAGTACTTC. This translates into CASSPRLGEQETQYF. This chain connects TRBV6-2 or TRBV6-3 to TRBJ2-5; maybe TRBD2 (5 bases). The ends were cut back, 5 bases at V and 2 bases at J, with 15 bases in the middle. The CDR3 sequence is 15 residues long. Germline lookup yields CDR1 MNHEY and CDR2 SVGEGT.

This clone appeared a few times. The CDR3 DNA reads as TGTGCCAGTAGTTTGGACTGGACGGAGCAGTTCTTC. This gives the protein CASSLDWTEQFF. V gene TRBV19 combines with J gene TRBJ2-1; possibly TRBD2 for D (5 bases). The ends were cut back, 5 bases at V and 10 bases at J, with 12 bases in the middle. The CDR3 has 12 amino acids. The V gene's germline CDR1 is LNHDA and CDR2 SQIVND (reference sequence).

This chain uses TRBV5-4 with TRBJ1-4, with D maybe TRBD1 (5 bases). This CDR3 is 13 amino acids long. CDR1 SGHNT and CDR2 YYREEE come from the germline V gene (reference sequence). V lost 2 bases, J lost 6 bases, and 8 bases lay in between. The CDR3 DNA reads as TGTGCCAGCAGCTTCACGGGGGATGAAAAACTGTTTTTT. This translates into CASSFTGDEKLFF.

The chain combines TRBV18 with TRBJ2-3; 11 nucleotides match TRBD1. Germline CDR1 KGHSH, CDR2 LQKENI. With V trimmed by 3 bases and J by 4 bases, 6 bases remained unmatched. The CDR3 is made up of 16 amino acids. The CDR3 spells CASSPGTGGVADTQYF. The CDR3 nucleotides are TGTGCCAGCTCACCCGGGACAGGGGGAGTAGCAGATACGCAGTATTTT. Filled out from reference TRBV18 and TRBJ2-3, the complete variable domain reads NAGVMQNPRHLVRRRGQEARLRCSPMKGHSHVYWYRQLPEEGLKFMVYLQKENIIDESGMPKERFSAEFPKEGPSILRIQQVVRGDSAAYFCASSPGTGGVADTQYFGPGTRLTVL.

This clone was picked up a small number of times. V is TRBV25-1 and J is TRBJ1-5; tentatively, D is TRBD1 (6 bases). Trimming took 5 bases from V and 7 from J, leaving 9 bases between them. The CDR3 sequence is 12 residues long. The germline V gene encodes CDR1 MGHDK and CDR2 SYGVNS. CDR3 in amino acids: CASSRGGQPQHF. CDR3 in DNA: TGTGCCAGCAGTAGGGGGGGCCAGCCCCAGCATTTT.

The V and J genes are TRBV20-1 and TRBJ2-5, with 7 bases aligning to TRBD1. CDR1 and CDR2 from the germline V gene are DFQATT and SNEGSKA (reference sequence). The V segment lost 7 bases and the J segment 9 bases; nucleotides outside the gene matches: 2. This CDR3 spans 9 amino acids. CDR3 sequence reads: CSVQGPQYF. The DNA of the CDR3 is TGCAGTGTACAGGGGCCCCAGTACTTC.

J is TRBJ1-4 and V is TRBV11-3; D may be TRBD1 (6 bases). Trimming took 4 bases from V and 5 from J, leaving 11 bases between them. CDR3 length: 14 amino acids. Per the germline V gene, CDR1 is SGHNT and CDR2 is YENEEA. Here the CDR3 reads CASSSRQENEKLFF. Here the CDR3 DNA reads TGTGCCAGCAGCTCCAGACAGGAAAATGAAAAACTGTTTTTT.